This is a list of T cell receptor beta chains from one sample in a study of CD8 T cells in Susac syndrome. Each CDR3 protein gets one entry after TCRdb re-called the immunoSEQ multiplex PCR reads with MiXCR. Of a few hundred thousand distinct CDR3 sequences in the sample, around 85% were seen once. Sequenced input: CD8+ T cells from PBMCs. The receptors stem from a human donor with multiple sclerosis. The CDR3 runs from the conserved cysteine through the conserved F or W. The D gene is left open where the match is weak. Rows give clone size only sometimes, using once, few, many, or a class for an expanded clone.

size | J | D | V | length | CDR3 | DNA
- | TRBJ2-1 | - | TRBV15 | 13 | CATSRDPGDEQFF | TGTGCCACCAGCAGAGATCCGGGGGATGAGCAGTTCTTC
- | TRBJ1-2 | - | TRBV6-5 | 18 | CASSYSPPPRRGPYGYTF | TGTGCCAGCAGTTACTCGCCTCCTCCCCGGCGAGGCCCCTATGGCTACACCTTC
- | TRBJ1-5 | - | TRBV30 | 16 | CAWSPWERNSNQPQHF | TGTGCCTGGAGCCCATGGGAGAGAAATAGCAATCAGCCCCAGCATTTT
- | TRBJ1-1 | - | TRBV11-2 | 15 | CASSLDSALNTEAFF | TGTGCCAGCAGCTTAGATTCTGCCCTGAACACTGAAGCTTTCTTT
- | TRBJ2-7 | - | TRBV2 | 16 | CASTRSGLKVSYEQYF | TGTGCCAGCACCCGAAGTGGTCTAAAAGTATCCTACGAGCAGTACTTC
- | TRBJ2-7 | - | TRBV10-2 | 15 | CASLKGGRGVDEQYF | TGCGCCAGCTTAAAGGGGGGGCGCGGAGTCGACGAGCAGTACTTC
- | TRBJ2-7 | TRBD2 | TRBV27 | 15 | CASSLRGAGAYEQYF | TGTGCCAGCAGTCTCAGGGGAGCGGGGGCCTACGAGCAGTACTTC
- | TRBJ1-5 | - | TRBV14 | 13 | CASPGALNQPQHF | TGTGCCAGCCCCGGGGCACTCAATCAGCCCCAGCATTTT
- | TRBJ2-7 | - | TRBV5-1 | 13 | CASSIDYSYEQYF | TGCGCCAGCAGCATCGACTACAGCTACGAGCAGTACTTC
- | TRBJ2-7 | - | TRBV15 | 14 | CATSNSWLPYEQYF | TGTGCCACCAGCAATTCATGGCTACCCTACGAGCAGTACTTC
- | TRBJ1-4 | - | TRBV7-9 | 14 | CASSSSATNEKLFF | TGTGCCAGCAGCTCGAGTGCAACTAATGAAAAACTGTTTTTT
- | TRBJ2-1 | - | TRBV4-1 | 15 | CASSQDARGYNEQFF | TGCGCCAGCAGCCAAGATGCGCGGGGCTACAATGAGCAGTTCTTC
once | TRBJ2-5 | - | TRBV7-9 | 14 | CASSFGTDGETQYF | TGTGCCAGCAGCTTTGGGACCGACGGGGAGACCCAGTACTTC
- | TRBJ2-1 | - | TRBV12-3/TRBV12-4 | 12 | CASSLIKLEQFF | TGTGCCAGCAGTTTGATAAAACTGGAGCAGTTCTTC
- | TRBJ2-3 | - | TRBV13 | 16 | CASSLERAAPGDTQYF | TGTGCCAGCAGCTTAGAGCGGGCCGCGCCCGGGGATACGCAGTATTTT
- | TRBJ1-1 | - | TRBV6-5 | 14 | CASSDLGGTNEAFF | TGTGCCAGCAGTGACTTGGGCGGAACAAATGAAGCTTTCTTT
- | TRBJ2-1 | TRBD2 | TRBV2 | 15 | CASSDLLLAANEQFF | TGTGCCAGCAGTGATCTTTTACTAGCGGCCAATGAGCAGTTCTTC
few | TRBJ2-7 | - | TRBV29-1 | 13 | CSVDGDNAYEQYF | TGCAGCGTTGACGGGGACAACGCCTACGAGCAGTACTTC
- | TRBJ1-2 | TRBD1 | TRBV5-6 | 15 | CASSFGQGARYGYTF | TGTGCCAGCAGCTTCGGACAGGGGGCAAGGTATGGCTACACCTTC
- | TRBJ1-3 | - | TRBV7-2 | 19 | CASSRIGTDTGYSGNTIYF | TGTGCCAGCAGCCGGATCGGGACGGACACGGGATACTCTGGAAACACCATATATTTT
- | TRBJ2-3 | - | TRBV12-3/TRBV12-4 | 12 | CASRPTSDTQYF | TGTGCCAGCCGCCCCACTTCAGATACGCAGTATTTT
- | TRBJ1-5 | - | TRBV5-6 | 14 | CASSSSRRDQPQHF | TGTGCCAGCAGCTCGTCCAGGCGGGATCAGCCCCAGCATTTT